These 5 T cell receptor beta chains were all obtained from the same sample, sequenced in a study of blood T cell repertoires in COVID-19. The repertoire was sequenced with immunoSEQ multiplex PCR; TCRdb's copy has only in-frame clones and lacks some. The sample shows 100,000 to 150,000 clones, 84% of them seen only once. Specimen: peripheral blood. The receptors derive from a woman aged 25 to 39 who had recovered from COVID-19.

For the CDR3, the DNA is TGTGCCAGCAGCTTATTAGTCGGGACTAGCGGGAGTTCTAACGAGCAGTACTTC. It translates to CASSLLVGTSGSSNEQYF. This chain uses TRBV13 with TRBJ2-7; 14 bases line up with TRBD2. Germline V gives CDR1 PRHDT, CDR2 FYEKMQ (reference sequence). Germline trimming cut 2 bases from V and 5 bases from J; bases unmatched to any gene: 11. The CDR3 spans 18 residues.

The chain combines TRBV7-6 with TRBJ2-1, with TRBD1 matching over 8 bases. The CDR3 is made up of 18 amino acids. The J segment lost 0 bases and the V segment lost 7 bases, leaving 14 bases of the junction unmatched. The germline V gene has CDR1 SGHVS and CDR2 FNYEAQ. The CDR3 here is CASTPYTGGGSSYNEQFF. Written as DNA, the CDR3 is TGTGCCAGCACACCCTATACAGGGGGTGGGAGCTCCTACAATGAGCAGTTCTTC.

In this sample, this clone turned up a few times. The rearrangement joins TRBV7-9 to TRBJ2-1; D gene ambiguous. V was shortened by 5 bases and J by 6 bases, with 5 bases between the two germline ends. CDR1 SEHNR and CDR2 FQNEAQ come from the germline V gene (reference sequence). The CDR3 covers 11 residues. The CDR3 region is CASSGLNEQFF. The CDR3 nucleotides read TGTGCCAGCAGCGGCCTCAATGAGCAGTTCTTC.

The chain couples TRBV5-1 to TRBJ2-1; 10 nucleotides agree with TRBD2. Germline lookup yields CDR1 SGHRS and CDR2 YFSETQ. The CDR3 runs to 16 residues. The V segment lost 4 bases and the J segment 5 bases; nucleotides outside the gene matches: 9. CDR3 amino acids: CASSPPKREGHNEQFF. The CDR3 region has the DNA TGCGCCAGCAGCCCCCCAAAGCGGGAGGGCCACAATGAGCAGTTCTTC.

The CDR3 coding sequence is TGTGCCAGCAGTCCGCGGACTAGCGGGAGAGAGACCCAGTACTTC. Its protein is CASSPRTSGRETQYF. The chain employs TRBV6-5 and TRBJ2-5; 13 nucleotides line up with TRBD2. Germline V lookup: CDR1 MNHEY, CDR2 SVGAGI. This CDR3 spans 15 amino acids. V lost 5 bases and J lost 4; bases outside the gene matches: 4.